This T cell receptor beta chain was recorded in a study of blood T cell repertoires in COVID-19 (dated by TCRdb to 2019 to 2021). About the investigation overall: Samples from collaborators originated in the United States, Italy and Spain and spanned both the acute and convalescent phases of COVID-19. The prospective study material was composed of cDNA or gDNA derived from T cells, B-cell-depleted T cells, or PBMCs. Deeply sampled blood TCRbeta repertoires from subjects exposed to, actively infected with, or recovered from COVID-19 were included in the dataset. The repertoires were released in a freely available public database intended as a resource for research on the immune response to SARS-CoV-2. Samples came from the ongoing ImmuneRACE study (first 160 participants) plus 1,254 subjects from 6 global collaborators. Nearly every sample came with metadata listing a de-identified subject ID, COVID-19 status, age in years and sex. HLA class I and class II types, where available, came from metadata supplied by the sample provider rather than from assay-based typing. Study-wide conclusions, independent of this receptor: How much clinical and demographic metadata was included differed by source and by participant, and the metadata was provided uncurated.

TCRbeta CDR3 regions were amplified from genomic DNA using the immunoSEQ Assay, a bias-controlled multiplex PCR. Under the source paper's analysis protocol: The number of nucleated cells in each sample was estimated from the amplification of reference gene primers within the assay. To quantify the absolute abundance of each unique TCRbeta CDR3 rearrangement, sequence reads were collapsed and filtered. Productive Simpson clonality was computed per sample as the square root of Simpson's diversity index over productive rearrangements. The immuneACCESS repertoire file appears here via TCRdb, limited to in-frame rearrangements. These files lack a portion of the clones; in checked studies, under half of the deficit traces to unresolved V genes, and the cause of the others is not known. That table furnishes V, J and clone size, whereas the DNA furnished D and trimming. The sample yields fewer than 250,000 clones; about 91% were counted once. Approximately 1.2% of the sample rests with the top ten.

Each collaborating institution followed its own protocols to collect whole blood in K2EDTA tubes. For TCRbeta analysis, collaborator samples were shipped as frozen whole blood, as isolated PBMCs, or as DNA extracted from either sample type. A word on this clone: No antigen is known for it. Per-base quality was not reported, and no clone a single base away is much larger than it.

V loses 10 bases, J loses 0 bases, and the germline ends lie 10 bases apart. CDR1 and CDR2 (LNHDA, SQIVND) derive from the germline V gene (reference sequence). From the cysteine up to the phenylalanine, the CDR3 has a length of 13 residues. Only the CDR3 DNA stays, 39 bases, in frame from base 1. The sequencing input was peripheral blood. This TCR derives from a man aged 30-40 years with acute or convalescent COVID-19. The rearrangement joined TRBV19 to TRBJ2-1, and TRBD2 may be the D gene, going by 5 matching bases. The DNA is TGTGCCACCAGAGGGCCCTCCTACAATGAGCAGTTCTTC. It codes for CATRGPSYNEQFF.